The rows below give T cell receptor beta chains drawn from one sample of a study of OX40 agonist ivuxolimab in advanced cancers. Repertoires were generated with immunoSEQ multiplex PCR, while TCRdb's copy carries only in-frame clones and drops some. Of 40,000 to 50,000 clones in the sample, about 88% were seen once. This material consisted of CD4+ or CD8+ T cells sorted from blood, taken in a trial of the OX40 agonist ivuxolimab. These receptors all come from an adult with an advanced solid tumor such as melanoma, head and neck, liver or kidney cancer. CDR3s leave out the opening cysteine and the closing phenylalanine or tryptophan.

J,V,length,CDR3
TRBJ2-3,TRBV7-9,15,ASSSAGAETSTDTQY
TRBJ1-3,TRBV7-2,13,ASSLEPDSGNTIY
TRBJ1-2,TRBV4-3,13,ASSQGFPGAYGYT
TRBJ1-5,TRBV11-2,12,ASSLEGGFQPQH
TRBJ2-1,TRBV13,13,ASSRTSGSYNEQF
TRBJ2-5,TRBV4-3,14,ASSLGTNPRVETQY
TRBJ2-5,TRBV28,14,ASSPGLAGRQETQY
TRBJ2-1,TRBV7-8,14,ASSLEALIRYNEQF
TRBJ2-7,TRBV11-2,12,ASSLAGQKERQY
TRBJ2-3,TRBV13,13,ASSPRPLGMDTQY
TRBJ2-7,TRBV4-1,14,ASSQDLLAGAYEQY
TRBJ1-1,TRBV2,14,ASPGDTLYPNTEAF
TRBJ2-1,TRBV5-1,11,ASSLFGRDEQF
TRBJ2-2,TRBV2,11,ASSERPTGELF
TRBJ1-2,TRBV9,14,ASSETDRGPVKGYT
TRBJ2-5,TRBV6-6,13,ASSYVSTFRETQY
TRBJ2-1,TRBV9,13,ASSVGTGIINEQF